This TCR beta chain was sequenced in a study of blood T cell repertoires in COVID-19. Study background: There were acute and convalescent COVID-19 samples, and they came from the United States, Italy and Spain. T cells, B-cell-depleted T cells, or PBMCs supplied cDNA or gDNA.

The trim removed 4 bases at V and 4 bases at J, leaving 6 bases unmatched. CDR1 MGHRA and CDR2 YSYEKL come from the germline V gene. This CDR3 region has 15 residues. Sequencing was performed with immunoSEQ multiplex PCR; in TCRdb, only in-frame clones are kept and a portion is missing. This table holds about 160,000 clones, around 82% found once. This clone was seen just once. The Seattle patients, enrolled during active infection, were followed longitudinally. Sequencing was done on a sample of peripheral blood. The chain has TRBV4-1 and TRBJ1-4, with 7 bases lining up with TRBD1. This TCR was recovered from a man older than 75 with COVID-19, enrolled during active disease. CDR3 loop: CASSPIQGNNEKLFF. The CDR3 coding sequence is TGCGCCAGCAGCCCGATACAGGGGAATAATGAAAAACTGTTTTTT.